The T cell receptor (beta chain) described here comes from a study of T cells expressing NK-cell markers. Study information: Within the sequenced cohort of eight donors, seven exhibited HCMV seropositivity and one was seronegative. Overall study findings and caveats: A handful of donors showed these clonotypes also leading the CD3+CD56-NKG2C+ fraction. Six donors carried dominant NKG2C+ clonotypes that made up about 1.0-7.0% of their CD8+ T cells.

The cDNA for TCR beta came from 5'RACE template switching with UMIs. TCRdb re-called the 5' RACE reads and catalogs CDR3 proteins one per entry, DNA excluded. The sample spans about 300,000 distinct CDR3 sequences; the ten largest clones claim about 4%. From germline, CDR1 is MNHEY and CDR2 SVGEGT. There are 15 residues in the CDR3. A word on this clonotype: Its target is not known.

The genes are TRBV6-2 or TRBV6-3 and TRBJ2-1; as DNA is missing, the TRBD1 call by TCRdb cannot be tested. Material for sequencing was blood T cells: a sorted CD56 or NKG2C T cell subset, CD4+ or CD8+ T cells, or bulk PBMC T cells (not recorded which). This TCR came from a woman aged 18 to 75 in good health. The CDR3 loop is CASSLDRVGYNEQFF.